Shown below are 8 T cell receptor beta chains from a single sample sequenced in a study of Graves' ophthalmopathy and Graves' hyperthyroidism. Amplified TCR beta CDR3 regions were obtained using RNA transcripts as template. HTBI-primed first-round RT-PCR preceded second-round multiplex PCR. TCRdb processed the multiplex PCR reads anew with MiXCR; each CDR3 protein has one entry. The table includes around 660,000 distinct CDR3 sequences, roughly 41% detected once. Sequenced input: peripheral blood. The receptor source for this set is an adult man with Graves' ophthalmopathy.

The rearrangement joins TRBV7-6 to TRBJ2-5; a possible D gene is TRBD1 (6 bases). The V end lost 6 bases, the J end lost 5 bases, and 16 bases lay between the germline ends. Germline CDR1 reads SGHVS; CDR2 reads FNYEAQ. The CDR3 covers 14 residues. CDR3 DNA sequence: TGTGCCAGCAGTCGAACAGGGAGTTGGGAGACCCAGTACTTC. Protein product: CASSRTGSWETQYF.

CDR3: CASSDRERRNQPQHF. For the CDR3, the DNA is TGTGCCAGCAGTGACAGGGAGAGGCGCAATCAGCCCCAGCATTTT. The J gene is TRBJ1-5, the V gene TRBV6-2 or TRBV6-3, with 7 nucleotides matching TRBD1. The CDR3 is 15 amino acids. The junction had 6 bases not matched to a gene; V was cut back by 5 bases and J by 2 bases. Germline V lookup: CDR1 MNHEY, CDR2 SVGEGT.

This clonotype showed up just a few times. Compared with germline, one end of the junction differs, possibly owing to a read error. CDR3 amino acids: CASSYSVTYEQYF. The CDR3 DNA reads TGTGCCAGCAGTTACTCCGTCACCTACGAGCAGTACTTC. The chain couples TRBV10-1 to TRBJ2-7; D is unclear. The CDR3 totals 13 residues. The germline gives CDR1 WNHNN, CDR2 SYGVQD (reference sequence).

This clonotype was picked up many times. V and J are TRBV20-1 and TRBJ1-2; possibly TRBD1 for D (6 bases). Germline CDR1 reads DFQATT; CDR2 reads SNEGSKA (reference sequence). V lost 6 bases to trimming and J lost 3 bases, with 17 bases between them. The CDR3 extends over 14 amino acids. The CDR3 is CSALPGQGDYGYTF. CDR3 nucleotide sequence: TGCAGTGCGTTACCGGGACAAGGGGACTATGGCTACACCTTC.

This chain uses TRBV7-2 with TRBJ2-2; D is unclear. Germline V gene lookup returns CDR1 SGHTA and CDR2 FQGNSA. The CDR3 has 15 amino acids. Trimming pared 3 bases from V and 4 bases from J, leaving 12 bases between. CDR3 protein: CASSFAQTGTGELFF. The CDR3, as DNA: TGTGCCAGCAGCTTTGCTCAAACGGGCACCGGGGAGCTGTTTTTT.

This clonotype was observed many times. The rearrangement uses TRBV5-1 and TRBJ2-2; D remains ambiguous. V shed 0 bases and J shed 5 bases, with 8 bases lying between them. CDR3 length equals 14 residues. The germline V gene encodes CDR1 SGHRS and CDR2 YFSETQ. Here the CDR3 reads CASSLVPGTGELFF. In DNA, the CDR3 is TGCGCCAGCAGCTTGGTACCTGGAACCGGGGAGCTGTTTTTT. The full variable domain, its missing parts supplied by reference TRBV5-1 and TRBJ2-2, is KAGVTQTPRYLIKTRGQQVTLSCSPISGHRSVSWYQQTPGQGLQFLFEYFSETQRNKGNFPGRFSGRQFSNSRSEMNVSTLELGDSALYLCASSLVPGTGELFFGEGSRLTVL.

This clonotype was seen many times. The chain couples TRBV12-3 or TRBV12-4 to TRBJ2-7, with TRBD1 as a possible D gene (6 bases). V lost 3 bases, J lost 6 bases, and 21 bases lay in between. There are 16 residues in the CDR3. The CDR3 here is CASSFYPGHAYPEQYF. CDR3 coding DNA: TGTGCCAGCAGTTTTTATCCGGGACACGCGTATCCCGAGCAGTACTTC.

This clonotype was recorded many times. This chain links TRBV20-1 with TRBJ2-7, with 9 positions matching TRBD2. V lost 1 base and J lost 3; bases outside the gene matches: 4. The CDR3 runs 14 residues. CDR1 DFQATT and CDR2 SNEGSKA come from the germline V gene (reference sequence). The CDR3 spells CSARGGLADYEQYF. The CDR3 region has the DNA TGCAGTGCTAGAGGGGGACTAGCAGACTACGAGCAGTACTTC.